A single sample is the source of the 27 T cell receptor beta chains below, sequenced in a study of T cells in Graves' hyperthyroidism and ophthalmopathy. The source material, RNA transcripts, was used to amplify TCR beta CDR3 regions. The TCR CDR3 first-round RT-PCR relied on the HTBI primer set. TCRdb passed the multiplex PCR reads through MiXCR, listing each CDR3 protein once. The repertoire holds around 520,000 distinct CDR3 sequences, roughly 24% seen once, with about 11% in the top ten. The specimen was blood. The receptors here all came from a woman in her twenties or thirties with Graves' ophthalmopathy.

CDR3 residues: CASSRPNQPQHF. In DNA, the CDR3 is TGTGCCAGCAGTAGACCTAATCAGCCCCAGCATTTT. The chain recombines TRBV28 with TRBJ1-5; no clear D gene. The germline V gene has CDR1 MDHEN and CDR2 SYDVKM. CDR3 length equals 12 residues. The V end was cut by 5 bases, the J end by 4 bases, with 6 bases between.

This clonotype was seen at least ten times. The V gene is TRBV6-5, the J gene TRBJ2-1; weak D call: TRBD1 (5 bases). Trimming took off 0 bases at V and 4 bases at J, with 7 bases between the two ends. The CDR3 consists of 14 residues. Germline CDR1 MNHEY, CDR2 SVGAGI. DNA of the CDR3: TGTGCCAGCAGTTACTCAAACAGGTACAATGAGCAGTTCTTC. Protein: CASSYSNRYNEQFF.

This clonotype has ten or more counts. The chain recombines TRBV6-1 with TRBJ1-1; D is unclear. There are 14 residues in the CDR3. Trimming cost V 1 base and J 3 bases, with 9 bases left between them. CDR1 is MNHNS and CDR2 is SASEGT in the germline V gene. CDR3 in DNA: TGTGCCAGCAGTGAAGTTGTCGGGGACACTGAAGCTTTCTTT. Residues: CASSEVVGDTEAFF.

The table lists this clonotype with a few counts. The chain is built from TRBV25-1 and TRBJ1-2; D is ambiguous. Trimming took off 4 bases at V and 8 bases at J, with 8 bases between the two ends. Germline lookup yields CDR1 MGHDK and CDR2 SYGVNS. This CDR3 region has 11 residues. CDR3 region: CASSVGVGYTF. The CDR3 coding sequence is TGTGCCAGCAGTGTCGGGGTAGGCTACACCTTC.

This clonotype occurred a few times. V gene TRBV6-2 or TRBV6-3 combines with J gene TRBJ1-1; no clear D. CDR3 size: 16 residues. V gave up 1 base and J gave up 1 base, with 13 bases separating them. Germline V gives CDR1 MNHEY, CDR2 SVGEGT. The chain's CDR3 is CASSYLQRWGNTEAFF. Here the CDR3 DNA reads TGTGCCAGCAGTTACTTACAGAGGTGGGGGAACACTGAAGCTTTCTTT.

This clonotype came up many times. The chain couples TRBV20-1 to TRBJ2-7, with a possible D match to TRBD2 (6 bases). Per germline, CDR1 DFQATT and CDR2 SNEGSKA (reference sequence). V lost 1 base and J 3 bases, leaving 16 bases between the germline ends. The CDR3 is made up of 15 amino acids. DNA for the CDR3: TGCAGTGCTAGAGCCCCCGGGACTGTAGGCTACGAGCAGTACTTC. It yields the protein CSARAPGTVGYEQYF.

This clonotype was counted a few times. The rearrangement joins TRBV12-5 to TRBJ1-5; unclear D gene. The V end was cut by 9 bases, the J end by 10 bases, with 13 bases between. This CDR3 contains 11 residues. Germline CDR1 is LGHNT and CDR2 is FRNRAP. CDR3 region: CASAEMGPQHF. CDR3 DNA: TGTGCTAGCGCCGAGATGGGCCCCCAGCATTTT.

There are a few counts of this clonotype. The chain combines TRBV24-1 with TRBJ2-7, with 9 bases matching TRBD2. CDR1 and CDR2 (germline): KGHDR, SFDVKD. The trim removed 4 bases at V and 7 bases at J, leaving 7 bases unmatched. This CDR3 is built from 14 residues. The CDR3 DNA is TGTGCCACCAGTGACGGCGGGGGGGCCGGGGAGCAGTACTTC. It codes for CATSDGGGAGEQYF.

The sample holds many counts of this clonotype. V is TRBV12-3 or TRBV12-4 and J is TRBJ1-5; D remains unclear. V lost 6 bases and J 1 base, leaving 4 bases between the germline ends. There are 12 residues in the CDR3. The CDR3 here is CASSVSNQPQHF. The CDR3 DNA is TGTGCCAGCAGCGTCAGCAATCAGCCCCAGCATTTT.

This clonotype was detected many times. Written as DNA, the CDR3 is TGTGCCAGCAGTTTAAAATCAGGCAACACTGAAGCTTTCTTT. This encodes CASSLKSGNTEAFF. The rearrangement links TRBV12-3 or TRBV12-4 to TRBJ1-1; D remains ambiguous. Trimming pared 2 bases from V and 2 bases from J, leaving 9 bases between. This CDR3 has 14 amino acids.

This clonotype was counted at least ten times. For the CDR3, the DNA is TGTGCCAGCAGTTACTATGACAGGGAGTTTGGCTACACCTTC. As protein: CASSYYDREFGYTF. The chain recombines TRBV6-5 with TRBJ1-2, with 7 bases lining up with TRBD1. The CDR3 length is 14 residues. Germline CDR1 is MNHEY and CDR2 is SVGAGI. V lost 1 base to trimming and J lost 7 bases; unmatched junction nucleotides: 6.

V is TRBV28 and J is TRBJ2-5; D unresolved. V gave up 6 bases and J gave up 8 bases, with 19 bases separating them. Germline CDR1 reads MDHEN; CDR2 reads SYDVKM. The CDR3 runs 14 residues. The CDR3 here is CASRPSRIKRTQYF. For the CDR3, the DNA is TGTGCCAGCAGGCCAAGTCGTATCAAGAGAACCCAGTACTTC.

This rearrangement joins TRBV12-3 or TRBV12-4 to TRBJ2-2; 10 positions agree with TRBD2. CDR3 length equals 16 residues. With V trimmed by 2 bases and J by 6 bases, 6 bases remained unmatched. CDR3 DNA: TGTGCCAGCAGTTTACGAGCGGGAGGGGAAGCCGGGGAGCTGTTTTTT. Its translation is CASSLRAGGEAGELFF.

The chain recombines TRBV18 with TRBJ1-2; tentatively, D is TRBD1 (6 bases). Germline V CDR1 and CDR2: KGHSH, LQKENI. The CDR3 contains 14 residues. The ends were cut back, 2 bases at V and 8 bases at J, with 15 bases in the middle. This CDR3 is CASSPTPDSGGYTF. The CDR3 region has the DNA TGTGCCAGCTCACCAACCCCGGACAGTGGGGGCTACACCTTC.

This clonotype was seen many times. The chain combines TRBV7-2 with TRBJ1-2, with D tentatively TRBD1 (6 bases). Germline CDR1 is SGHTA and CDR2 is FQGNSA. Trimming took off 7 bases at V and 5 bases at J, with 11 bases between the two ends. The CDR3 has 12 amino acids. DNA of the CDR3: TGTGCCAGCACCGACAGGACGTATGGCTACACCTTC. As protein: CASTDRTYGYTF.

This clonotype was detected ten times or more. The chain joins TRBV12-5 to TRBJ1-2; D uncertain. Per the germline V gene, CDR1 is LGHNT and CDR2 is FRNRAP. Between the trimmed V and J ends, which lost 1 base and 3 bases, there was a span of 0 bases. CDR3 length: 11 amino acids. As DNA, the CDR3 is TGTGCTAGTGGTTTGGACTATGGCTACACCTTC. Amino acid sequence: CASGLDYGYTF.

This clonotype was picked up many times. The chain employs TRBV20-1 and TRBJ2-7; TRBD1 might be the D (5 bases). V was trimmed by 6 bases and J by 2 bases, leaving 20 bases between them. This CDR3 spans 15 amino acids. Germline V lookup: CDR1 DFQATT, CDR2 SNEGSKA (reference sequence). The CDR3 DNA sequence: TGCAGTGCCGTACCCAGCGACAGATTCACCTACGAGCAGTACTTC. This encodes CSAVPSDRFTYEQYF.

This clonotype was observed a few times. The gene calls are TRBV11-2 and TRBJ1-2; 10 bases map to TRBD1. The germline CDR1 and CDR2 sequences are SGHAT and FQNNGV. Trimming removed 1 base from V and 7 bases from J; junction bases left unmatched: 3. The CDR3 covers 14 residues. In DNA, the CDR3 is TGTGCCAGCAGCTTAGCGGGGGACAGGGGTGGCTACACCTTC. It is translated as CASSLAGDRGGYTF.

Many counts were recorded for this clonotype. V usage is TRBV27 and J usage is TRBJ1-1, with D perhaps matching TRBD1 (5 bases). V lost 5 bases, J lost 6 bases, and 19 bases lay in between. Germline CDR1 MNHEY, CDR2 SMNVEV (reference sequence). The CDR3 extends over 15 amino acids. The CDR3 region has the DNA TGTGCCAGCAGTGTGGCCAGGGTATGGGACGCTGAAGCTTTCTTT. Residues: CASSVARVWDAEAFF.

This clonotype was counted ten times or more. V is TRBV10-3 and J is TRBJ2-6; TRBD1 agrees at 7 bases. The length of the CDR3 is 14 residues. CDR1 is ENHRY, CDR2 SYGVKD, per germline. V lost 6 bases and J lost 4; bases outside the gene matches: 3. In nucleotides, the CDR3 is TGTGCCATCAGGACAGGGCGGGGGGCCAACGTCCTGACTTTC. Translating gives CAIRTGRGANVLTF.

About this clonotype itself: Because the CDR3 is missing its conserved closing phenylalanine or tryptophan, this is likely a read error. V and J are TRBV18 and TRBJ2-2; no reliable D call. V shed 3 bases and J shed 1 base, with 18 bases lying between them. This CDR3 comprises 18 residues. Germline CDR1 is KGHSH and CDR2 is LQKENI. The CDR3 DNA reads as TGTGCCAGCTCACCTTTATTCGTGACCCAAAAGAACACCGGGGAGCTGTTTTTG. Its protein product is CASSPLFVTQKNTGELFL.

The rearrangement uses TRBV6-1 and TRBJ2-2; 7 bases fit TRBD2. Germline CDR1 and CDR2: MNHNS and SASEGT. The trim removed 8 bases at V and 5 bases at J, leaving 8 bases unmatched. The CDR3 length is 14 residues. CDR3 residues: CASGRGGYTGELFF. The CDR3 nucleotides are TGTGCCAGCGGGAGGGGCGGATATACCGGGGAGCTGTTTTTT.

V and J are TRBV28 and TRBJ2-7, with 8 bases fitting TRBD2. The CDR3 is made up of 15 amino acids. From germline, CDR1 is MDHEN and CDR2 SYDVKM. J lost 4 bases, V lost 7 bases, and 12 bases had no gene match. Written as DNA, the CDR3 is TGTGCCAGCACCACGGCTGAAGCGGGAGTGTACGAGCAGTACTTC. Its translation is CASTTAEAGVYEQYF.

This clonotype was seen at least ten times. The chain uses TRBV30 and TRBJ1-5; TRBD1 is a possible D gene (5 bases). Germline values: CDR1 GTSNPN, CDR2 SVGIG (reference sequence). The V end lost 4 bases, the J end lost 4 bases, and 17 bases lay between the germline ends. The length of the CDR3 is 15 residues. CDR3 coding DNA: TGTGCCTGGACCCTAAGGGGACGGCCGAATCAGCCCCAGCATTTT. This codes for CAWTLRGRPNQPQHF.

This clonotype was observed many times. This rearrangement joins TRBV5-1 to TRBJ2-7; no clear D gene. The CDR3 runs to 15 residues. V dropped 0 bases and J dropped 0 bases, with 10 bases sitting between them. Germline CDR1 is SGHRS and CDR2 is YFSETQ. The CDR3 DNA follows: TGCGCCAGCAGCTTGGGGGCCCCCCTCTCCTACGAGCAGTACTTC. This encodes CASSLGAPLSYEQYF.

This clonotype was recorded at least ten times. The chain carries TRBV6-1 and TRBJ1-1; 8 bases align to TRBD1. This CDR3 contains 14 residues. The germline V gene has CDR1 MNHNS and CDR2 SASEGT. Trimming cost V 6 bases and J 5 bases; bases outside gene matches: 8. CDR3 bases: TGTGCCAGCAGCGCCGGACAGGGTCGGACTGAAGCTTTCTTT. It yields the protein CASSAGQGRTEAFF.

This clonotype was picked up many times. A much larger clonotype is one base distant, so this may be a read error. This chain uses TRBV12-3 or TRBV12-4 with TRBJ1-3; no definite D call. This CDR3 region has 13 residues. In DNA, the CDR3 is TGTGCCAGCAGTTTAGACTCTGGAAACACCATGTATTTT. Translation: CASSLDSGNTMYF.